This T cell receptor beta chain stems from a study of T cell repertoires in cytomegalovirus infection. Study background: It can be stated that public TCR beta signatures indicated CMV infection as well as a matching HLA type. Study findings and constraints: Carriers of CMV plus the relevant HLA were identified by cumulative public TCR beta family frequency.

Via MiXCR, TCRdb re-called the reads, giving one row per CDR3 protein. The sample consists of hundreds of thousands of distinct CDR3 sequences, 15% to 20% of them appearing once. The CDR3 length is 14 residues. Per the germline V gene, CDR1 is MDHEN and CDR2 is SYDVKM. Between the trimmed V and J ends, which lost 7 bases and 2 bases, there was a span of 12 bases. A word on this clonotype: Its antigen is not known.

This chain joins TRBV28 and TRBJ1-3; D possibly corresponds to TRBD1 (5 bases). The TCR comes from a human donor in good health (CMV status not recorded). Some clones in this sample may be carry-over from other donors' samples. Sequencing was carried out using PBMCs. DNA for the CDR3: TGTGCCAGCACTACCGGGGGGACTGGAAACACCATATATTTT. Translating it yields CASTTGGTGNTIYF.